A single sample gave rise to the 30 T cell receptor beta chains below, sequenced in a study of T cell responses to AZD1222 COVID-19 vaccine. The assay was immunoSEQ multiplex PCR, and TCRdb's table has in-frame clones only and misses some. The sample lists around 150,000 clones, around 85% occurring once. The input for sequencing was peripheral blood, taken 28 days after the second dose of the MenACWY control vaccine. The receptor source for this set is an adult who received the MenACWY meningococcal vaccine as a control.

This rearrangement joins TRBV6-1 to TRBJ2-3, with D possibly matching TRBD2 (5 bases). The CDR3 length is 14 residues. V gave up 3 bases and J gave up 3 bases, with 10 bases separating them. Germline CDR1 MNHNS, CDR2 SASEGT. The CDR3 region is CASSEVRRTDTQYF. The DNA for the CDR3 is TGTGCCAGCAGTGAGGTGCGGAGGACAGATACGCAGTATTTT.

The gene calls are TRBV6-5 and TRBJ2-1, with a tentative D call TRBD2 (5 bases). This CDR3 is 16 amino acids long. The V and J ends lost 3 bases and 6 bases respectively, with 18 bases between them. From germline, CDR1 is MNHEY and CDR2 SVGAGI. This chain's CDR3 is CASSYSRTGLLNEQFF. CDR3 nucleotide sequence: TGTGCCAGCAGTTATAGCCGGACTGGACTGCTCAATGAGCAGTTCTTC.

CDR3 loop: CASSFGTGYETQYF. As DNA, the CDR3 is TGTGCCAGCAGCTTTGGGACAGGGTATGAGACCCAGTACTTC. The rearrangement links TRBV13 to TRBJ2-5, with 9 nucleotides matching TRBD1. From germline, CDR1 is PRHDT and CDR2 FYEKMQ (reference sequence). V was pared by 3 bases and J by 5 bases, with 4 bases of the junction left unmatched. CDR3 length: 14 residues.

This clone was detected only a few times. This chain uses TRBV7-2 with TRBJ1-2, with TRBD1 matching 9 bases. CDR1 and CDR2 from the germline V gene are SGHTA and FQGNSA. This CDR3 is built from 15 residues. Trimming took 3 bases from V and 6 from J; bases not matched to a gene: 8. The CDR3 spells CASSFFGQGMNGYTF. In nucleotides, the CDR3 is TGTGCCAGCAGCTTTTTTGGACAGGGGATGAATGGCTACACCTTC.

The count of this clone is one. V and J are TRBV11-1 and TRBJ2-5; perhaps D is TRBD1 or TRBD2 (5 bases each). The CDR3 sequence is 16 residues long. CDR1 SGHAT and CDR2 FQDESV come from the germline V gene (reference sequence). V was clipped by 1 base and J by 4 bases, with 16 bases between them. The CDR3 region is CASSLGNRPEGETQYF. The DNA for the CDR3 is TGTGCCAGCAGCTTAGGGAACAGGCCCGAGGGAGAGACCCAGTACTTC. The variable domain in full, with the rest retrieved from reference TRBV11-1 and TRBJ2-5, is EAEVAQSPRYKITEKSQAVAFWCDPISGHATLYWYRQILGQGPELLVQFQDESVVDDSQLPKDRFSAERLKGVDSTLKIQPAELGDSAMYLCASSLGNRPEGETQYFGPGTRLLVL.

The chain joins TRBV7-2 to TRBJ1-6; D ambiguous. V gave up 7 bases and J gave up 4 bases, with 14 bases separating them. In germline, CDR1 is SGHTA, CDR2 FQGNSA. The CDR3 has 15 amino acids. CDR3 amino acids: CASIHTSGYNSPLHF. In DNA, the CDR3 is TGTGCCAGCATCCACACTTCGGGTTATAATTCACCCCTCCACTTT.

The chain employs TRBV5-1 and TRBJ2-5; no definite D call. The CDR3 is 14 residues long. Germline loops: CDR1 SGHRS, CDR2 YFSETQ. Trimming stripped 1 base from V and 0 bases from J, with 7 bases between. This CDR3 reads CASSLSSYQETQYF. Written as DNA, the CDR3 is TGCGCCAGCAGCTTGAGTTCGTACCAAGAGACCCAGTACTTC.

The V gene is TRBV19, the J gene TRBJ2-3, with 7 nucleotides matching TRBD2. V was clipped by 4 bases and J by 4 bases; unmatched bases: 11. Germline V lookup: CDR1 LNHDA, CDR2 SQIVND (reference sequence). There are 16 residues in the CDR3. This CDR3 is CASSTGQGRGPDTQYF. The CDR3, as DNA: TGTGCCAGTAGTACGGGCCAAGGGAGGGGTCCAGATACGCAGTATTTT. The complete variable domain, with remaining parts taken from reference TRBV19 and TRBJ2-3, reads DGGITQSPKYLFRKEGQNVTLSCEQNLNHDAMYWYRQDPGQGLRLIYYSQIVNDFQKGDIAEGYSVSREKKESFPLTVTSAQKNPTAFYLCASSTGQGRGPDTQYFGPGTRLTVL.

The chain combines TRBV19 with TRBJ1-5; TRBD1 agrees at 8 bases. This CDR3 contains 15 residues. The germline V gene encodes CDR1 LNHDA and CDR2 SQIVND (reference sequence). V lost 5 bases and J lost 5; bases outside the gene matches: 8. CDR3 sequence (DNA): TGTGCCAGTAGTTTCGAGACAGGGGCCTATCAGCCCCAGCATTTT. Protein product: CASSFETGAYQPQHF.

This clone has a handful of counts. This chain joins TRBV5-1 and TRBJ2-6; D assignment may be TRBD1 or TRBD2 (6 bases each). The CDR3 has 15 amino acids. Trimming cost V 4 bases and J 4 bases, with 12 bases left between them. CDR1 SGHRS and CDR2 YFSETQ come from the germline V gene. CDR3 loop: CASSLGGTGANVLTF. The CDR3 nucleotides read TGCGCCAGCAGCCTGGGGGGCACCGGGGCCAACGTCCTGACTTTC.

V is TRBV2 and J is TRBJ2-3; D uncertain. CDR1 SNHLY and CDR2 FYNNEI come from the germline V gene. The CDR3 totals 13 residues. Trimming removed 5 bases at V and 2 bases at J, with 8 bases between. CDR3 sequence: CASSIAHTDTQYF. The CDR3, as DNA: TGTGCCAGCAGTATAGCACACACAGATACGCAGTATTTT.

The chain couples TRBV10-1 to TRBJ1-2; 9 positions agree with TRBD1. This CDR3 has 13 amino acids. Germline V gene lookup returns CDR1 WNHNN and CDR2 SYGVQD (reference sequence). V dropped 8 bases and J dropped 6; count of bases not matched to a gene: 7. CDR3 DNA sequence: TGCGCCAGCTCAACAGGGGGCAAGGATGGCTACACCTTC. Translating it yields CASSTGGKDGYTF.

The chain employs TRBV28 and TRBJ1-2; D ambiguous. The CDR3 totals 14 residues. Trimming pared 6 bases from V and 3 bases from J, leaving 14 bases between. Looked up from germline, CDR1 is MDHEN and CDR2 is SYDVKM. The CDR3 is CASSPYRADYGYTF. DNA of the CDR3: TGTGCCAGCAGCCCCTATAGGGCAGACTATGGCTACACCTTC.

This clone occurred once. The chain employs TRBV7-2 and TRBJ1-5; D gene unclear. The germline V and J ends were trimmed by 0 bases and 0 bases, with 3 bases remaining between them. Germline CDR1 and CDR2: SGHTA and FQGNSA. The length of the CDR3 is 14 residues. The CDR3 here is CASSLASSNQPQHF. CDR3 nucleotides: TGTGCCAGCAGCTTAGCGTCTAGCAATCAGCCCCAGCATTTT.

This clone has only one observation. This chain uses TRBV18 with TRBJ2-5; D is possibly TRBD1 or TRBD2 (5 bases each). Per germline, CDR1 KGHSH and CDR2 LQKENI. CDR3 length: 13 residues. V lost 6 bases, J lost 5 bases, and 13 bases lay in between. CDR3 bases: TGTGCCAGCTCGCCCCAGGGAGAGGAGACCCAGTACTTC. It is translated as CASSPQGEETQYF.

This chain joins TRBV24-1 and TRBJ2-3; 8 nucleotides match TRBD2. Germline V gives CDR1 KGHDR, CDR2 SFDVKD. The CDR3 consists of 14 residues. J was trimmed by 1 base and V by 9 bases; bases with no gene match: 5. The CDR3 spells CATQTSVGTDTQYF. The CDR3 DNA sequence: TGTGCCACCCAGACTAGCGTCGGCACAGATACGCAGTATTTT.

The chain couples TRBV19 to TRBJ2-1, with D maybe TRBD2 (5 bases). The CDR3 contains 16 residues. Germline V lookup: CDR1 LNHDA, CDR2 SQIVND (reference sequence). The V end was cut by 3 bases, the J end by 6 bases, with 18 bases between. The CDR3 protein is CASSIGPGVLSNEQFF. The CDR3 DNA reads TGTGCCAGTAGTATTGGTCCCGGGGTCCTCTCCAATGAGCAGTTCTTC.

The gene calls are TRBV6-6 and TRBJ1-2; D is unresolved. There are 11 residues in the CDR3. In germline, CDR1 is MNHNY, CDR2 SVGAGI (reference sequence). V was pared by 6 bases and J by 8 bases, with 10 bases between. This CDR3 is CASSPAQGYTF. The CDR3 region has the DNA TGTGCCAGCAGCCCCGCCCAGGGCTACACCTTC.

The chain carries TRBV4-1 and TRBJ1-5; D remains ambiguous. V was trimmed by 0 bases and J by 3 bases, leaving 9 bases between them. Germline loops: CDR1 MGHRA, CDR2 YSYEKL. The length of the CDR3 is 15 residues. CDR3 in amino acids: CASSQDSLFNQPQHF. In nucleotides, the CDR3 is TGCGCCAGCAGCCAAGATAGCCTATTCAATCAGCCCCAGCATTTT.

There are a few counts of this clone. This chain uses TRBV6-5 with TRBJ1-1; 9 bases fit TRBD1. Germline values: CDR1 MNHEY, CDR2 SVGAGI. The length of the CDR3 is 15 residues. After removal of 7 bases from V and 11 bases from J, the junction contained 17 bases not matched to a gene. CDR3 in amino acids: CASTSPTGGSAGAFF. The CDR3 coding sequence is TGTGCCAGCACTTCACCGACAGGGGGATCGGCGGGGGCTTTCTTT.

The genes are TRBV3-1 (or the pseudogene TRBV3-2) and TRBJ1-6; tentative D call: TRBD1 (5 bases). Germline CDR1 reads LGHDT; CDR2 reads YNNKEL (reference sequence). This CDR3 is 16 amino acids long. Trimming pared 1 base from V and 8 bases from J, leaving 15 bases between. DNA of the CDR3: TGTGCCAGCAGCCAAGCAAGACCACAAGGGGATTCACCCCTCCACTTT. It translates to CASSQARPQGDSPLHF.

This clone came up a few times. The chain joins TRBV10-2 to TRBJ1-5, with a weak D call TRBD1 (5 bases). V was trimmed by 2 bases and J by 5 bases, leaving 13 bases between them. CDR1 is WSHSY and CDR2 is SAAADI in the germline V gene. The CDR3 spans 15 residues. The CDR3 region is CASSELSSGHQPQHF. The CDR3 coding sequence is TGCGCCAGCAGTGAGCTTTCGTCAGGGCATCAGCCCCAGCATTTT.

The J gene is TRBJ1-2, the V gene TRBV7-9, with a possible D match to TRBD1 (6 bases). V lost 3 bases and J lost 6, with 14 bases in between. Germline CDR1 SEHNR, CDR2 FQNEAQ (reference sequence). CDR3 length equals 14 residues. The CDR3 region is CASSFRTEVNGYTF. The CDR3, as DNA: TGTGCCAGCAGCTTCCGGACAGAGGTAAATGGCTACACCTTC.

The rearrangement links TRBV11-2 to TRBJ2-7; 10 nucleotides match TRBD2. Germline V gene sequence: CDR1 SGHAT, CDR2 FQNNGV. J gave up 1 base and V 4 bases, and 4 bases lay outside the gene matches. The CDR3 contains 15 residues. The CDR3 reads CASSSIAGGSYEQYV. The CDR3 nucleotides are TGTGCCAGCAGCTCAATAGCGGGGGGATCCTACGAGCAGTACGTC.

The DNA for the CDR3 is TGCGCCAGCAGTGTCGTGGACCACACCGGGGAGCTGTTTTTT. The encoded protein is CASSVVDHTGELFF. The V gene is TRBV10-2, the J gene TRBJ2-2; D remains unclear. V shed 4 bases and J shed 3 bases, with 9 bases lying between them. CDR3 length equals 14 residues. Germline lookup yields CDR1 WSHSY and CDR2 SAAADI.

The chain couples TRBV15 to TRBJ2-5; 10 nucleotides align to TRBD1. CDR1 and CDR2 from the germline V gene are LNHNV and YYDKDF (reference sequence). CDR3 length: 18 amino acids. The V segment lost 2 bases and the J segment 3 bases; nucleotides outside the gene matches: 12. The DNA for the CDR3 is TGTGCCACCAGCAGACCAGGACAGGGGGGATCGGCGAAAGAGACCCAGTACTTC. This codes for CATSRPGQGGSAKETQYF.

The J gene is TRBJ1-2, the V gene TRBV5-3; TRBD1 might be the D (5 bases). TRBV5-3 is an ORF for which the function is uncertain. V was pared by 4 bases and J by 0 bases, with 16 bases between. CDR3 length equals 16 residues. CDR3 bases: TGTGCCAGAAGCCACTGCGGGACCGAAACTAACTATGGCTACACCTTC. Amino acid sequence: CARSHCGTETNYGYTF.

This chain uses TRBV19 with TRBJ1-1; 10 nucleotides align to TRBD1. CDR1 LNHDA and CDR2 SQIVND come from the germline V gene (reference sequence). This CDR3 contains 16 residues. The V gene end was trimmed by 5 bases and the J gene end by 0 bases; junction bases not matched to a gene: 6. CDR3 region: CASSLDRGTMNTEAFF. Written as DNA, the CDR3 is TGTGCCAGTAGTTTGGACAGGGGGACCATGAACACTGAAGCTTTCTTT.

CDR3 sequence reads: CASSLIYSGELFF. The CDR3 bases are TGTGCCAGCAGCTTAATCTATTCCGGGGAGCTGTTTTTT. The chain employs TRBV11-1 and TRBJ2-2; no clear D. The germline V gene has CDR1 SGHAT and CDR2 FQDESV (reference sequence). Trimming stripped 2 bases from V and 6 bases from J, with 7 bases between. The CDR3 extends over 13 amino acids.

The genes are TRBV3-1 (or the pseudogene TRBV3-2) and TRBJ1-5; 7 bases agree with TRBD1. The trim removed 1 base at V and 7 bases at J, leaving 7 bases unmatched. The CDR3 has 15 amino acids. Per germline, CDR1 LGHDT and CDR2 YNNKEL (reference sequence). CDR3 coding DNA: TGTGCCAGCAGCCAAGCGGGGACAGATGGACAGCCCCAGCATTTT. This gives the protein CASSQAGTDGQPQHF.